This T cell receptor (beta chain) was obtained from a study of T cell changes during pregnancy in multiple sclerosis. This CDR3 is built from 16 residues. Germline CDR1 KGHSH, CDR2 LQKENI. With V trimmed by 4 bases and J by 3 bases, 10 bases remained unmatched. Sequenced by immunoSEQ multiplex PCR; TCRdb stores in-frame clones only, minus some. Of 100,000 or so clones listed, approximately 94% are singletons. This clonotype was sampled from a female donor with multiple sclerosis, enrolled in a pregnancy study. The sample was peripheral blood, taken in the second trimester of pregnancy. V and J are TRBV18 and TRBJ2-5, with 8 bases identical to TRBD1. The CDR3 spells CASSQKTGVPKETQYF. Written as DNA, the CDR3 is TGTGCCAGCTCACAAAAGACAGGGGTACCTAAAGAGACCCAGTACTTC.